Each of the 3 T cell receptor beta chains below was sequenced from the same sample in a study of early T cells in non-severe SARS-CoV-2 infection (dated by TCRdb to the early 2020s). Receptor amplification or capture employed 5' RACE. Instrument used: NextSeq 500. TCRdb reanalyzed the raw reads on its own, using fastp at Q25 for trimming and MiXCR for clone calling, and kept in-frame beta chains. Rows merge per CDR3 protein into single entries with the most common DNA and genes. In all, the sample holds tens of thousands of distinct CDR3 sequences, and roughly 6.5% of those were seen once. The top ten hold 3.9% of the sample. Sequenced material: whole blood. Receptors were obtained from an adult who was a healthcare worker with PCR-confirmed SARS-CoV-2 infection or an uninfected control (not recorded which).

Notes on this clonotype: A single base separates this from a much larger clone, so it may be a read error. This sequence joins TRBV12-3 or TRBV12-4 and TRBJ1-2, with D uncertain. The ends were cut back, 5 bases at V and 3 bases at J, with 10 bases in the middle. CDR3 length: 13 amino acids. In DNA, the CDR3 is TGTGCCAGCAGTCAGCGGGGAGACTATGGCTACACCTTC. This codes for CASSQRGDYGYTF.

This clonotype has ten or more counts. V and J are TRBV5-6 and TRBJ1-1; D is unresolved. Germline V CDR1 and CDR2: SGHDT, YYEEEE. V was clipped by 5 bases and J by 7 bases, with 15 bases between them. The CDR3 is 13 amino acids. The chain's CDR3 is CASRSRRAHEAFF. CDR3 in DNA: TGTGCCAGCAGGAGCCGACGGGCTCATGAAGCTTTCTTT.

At least ten counts were recorded for this clonotype. The genes are TRBV11-2 and TRBJ2-5, with D maybe TRBD2 (5 bases). The germline V and J ends were trimmed by 1 base and 1 base, with 10 bases remaining between them. Germline V gene lookup returns CDR1 SGHAT and CDR2 FQNNGV. The CDR3 contains 15 residues. CDR3 in DNA: TGTGCCAGCAGCTTAGTATTCGGGATCCAAGAGACCCAGTACTTC. As protein: CASSLVFGIQETQYF.